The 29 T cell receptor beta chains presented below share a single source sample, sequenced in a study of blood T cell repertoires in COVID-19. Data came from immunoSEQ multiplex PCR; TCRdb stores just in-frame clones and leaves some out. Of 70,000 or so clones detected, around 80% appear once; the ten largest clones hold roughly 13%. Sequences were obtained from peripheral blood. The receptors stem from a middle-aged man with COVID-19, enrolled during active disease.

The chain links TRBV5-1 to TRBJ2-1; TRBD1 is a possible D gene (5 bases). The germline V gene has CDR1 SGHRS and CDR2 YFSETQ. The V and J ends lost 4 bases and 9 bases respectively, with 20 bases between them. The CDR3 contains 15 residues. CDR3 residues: CASSPRLTHRGEQFF. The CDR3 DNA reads TGCGCCAGCAGCCCCCGACTGACGCATAGGGGTGAGCAGTTCTTC.

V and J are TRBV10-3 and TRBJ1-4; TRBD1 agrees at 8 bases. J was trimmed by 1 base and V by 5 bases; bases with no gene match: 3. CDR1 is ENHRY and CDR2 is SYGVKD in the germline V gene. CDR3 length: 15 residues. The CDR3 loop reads CAISRGQGTNEKLFF. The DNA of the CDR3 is TGTGCCATCAGTCGCGGACAGGGAACTAATGAAAAACTGTTTTTT.

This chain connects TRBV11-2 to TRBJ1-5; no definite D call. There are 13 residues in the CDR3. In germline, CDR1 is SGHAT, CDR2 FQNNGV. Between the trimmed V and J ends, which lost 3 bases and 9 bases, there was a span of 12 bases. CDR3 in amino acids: CASSFEALGPQHF. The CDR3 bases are TGTGCCAGCAGCTTCGAAGCTCTAGGGCCCCAGCATTTT. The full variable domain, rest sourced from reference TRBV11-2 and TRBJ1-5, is EAGVAQSPRYKIIEKRQSVAFWCNPISGHATLYWYQQILGQGPKLLIQFQNNGVVDDSQLPKDRFSAERLKGVDSTLKIQPAKLEDSAVYLCASSFEALGPQHFGDGTRLSIL.

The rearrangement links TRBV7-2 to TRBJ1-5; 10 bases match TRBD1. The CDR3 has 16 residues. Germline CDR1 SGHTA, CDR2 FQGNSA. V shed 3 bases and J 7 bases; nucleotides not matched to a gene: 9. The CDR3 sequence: CASSLSGTGDGQPQHF. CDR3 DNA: TGTGCCAGCAGCTTGTCAGGGACAGGGGATGGACAGCCCCAGCATTTT.

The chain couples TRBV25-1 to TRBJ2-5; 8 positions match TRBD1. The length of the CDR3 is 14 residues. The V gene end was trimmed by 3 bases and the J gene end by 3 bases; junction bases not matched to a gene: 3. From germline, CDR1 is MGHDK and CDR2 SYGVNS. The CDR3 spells CASSDPTGEETQYF. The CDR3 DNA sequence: TGTGCCAGCAGTGACCCGACAGGGGAAGAGACCCAGTACTTC.

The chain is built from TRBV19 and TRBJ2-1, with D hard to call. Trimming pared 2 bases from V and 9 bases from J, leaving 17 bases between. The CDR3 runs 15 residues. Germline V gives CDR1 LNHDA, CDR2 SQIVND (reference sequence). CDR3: CASSILVSPEVEQFF. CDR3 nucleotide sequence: TGTGCCAGTAGTATATTGGTCTCCCCCGAGGTTGAGCAGTTCTTC.

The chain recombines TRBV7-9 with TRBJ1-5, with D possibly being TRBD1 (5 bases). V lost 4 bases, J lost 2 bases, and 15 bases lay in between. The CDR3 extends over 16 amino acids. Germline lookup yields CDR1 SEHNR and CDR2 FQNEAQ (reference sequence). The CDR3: CASSYGGVDGNQPQHF. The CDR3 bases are TGTGCCAGCAGCTACGGGGGGGTCGATGGCAATCAGCCCCAGCATTTT.

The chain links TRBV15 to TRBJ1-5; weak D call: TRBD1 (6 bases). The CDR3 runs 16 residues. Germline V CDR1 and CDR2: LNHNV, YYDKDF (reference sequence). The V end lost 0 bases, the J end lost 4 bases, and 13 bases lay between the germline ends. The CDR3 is CATSRDWNQGNQPQHF. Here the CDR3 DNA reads TGTGCCACCAGCAGAGATTGGAACCAGGGGAATCAGCCCCAGCATTTT.

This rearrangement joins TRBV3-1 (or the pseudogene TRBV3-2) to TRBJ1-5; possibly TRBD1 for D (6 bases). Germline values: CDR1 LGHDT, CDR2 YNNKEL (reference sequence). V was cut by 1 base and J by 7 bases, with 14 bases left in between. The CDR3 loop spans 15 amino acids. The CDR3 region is CASSQGHRGSQPQHF. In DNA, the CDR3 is TGTGCCAGCAGCCAAGGACATAGGGGGTCACAGCCCCAGCATTTT.

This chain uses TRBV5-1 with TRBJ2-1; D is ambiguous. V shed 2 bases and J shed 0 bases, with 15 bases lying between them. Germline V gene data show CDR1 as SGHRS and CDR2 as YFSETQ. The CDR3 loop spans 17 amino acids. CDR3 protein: CASSFGLAVSSYNEQFF. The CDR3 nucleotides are TGCGCCAGCAGCTTTGGATTGGCGGTGAGCTCCTACAATGAGCAGTTCTTC.

In nucleotides, the CDR3 is TGCAGCGTTGGTAAGGGGCGCACGAACACCGGGGAGCTGTTTTTT. As protein: CSVGKGRTNTGELFF. The chain is built from TRBV29-1 and TRBJ2-2; D is perhaps TRBD1 (5 bases). Per germline, CDR1 SQVTM and CDR2 ANQGSEA. The CDR3 has 15 residues. V lost 4 bases and J lost 0, with 12 bases in between.

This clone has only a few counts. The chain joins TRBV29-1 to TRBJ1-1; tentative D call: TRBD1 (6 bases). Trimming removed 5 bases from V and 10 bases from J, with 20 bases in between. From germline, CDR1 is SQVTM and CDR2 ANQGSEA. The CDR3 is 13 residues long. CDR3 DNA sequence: TGCAGCGTTCTGAGAGGGGGTATTGGTGGAGCTTTCTTT. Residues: CSVLRGGIGGAFF.

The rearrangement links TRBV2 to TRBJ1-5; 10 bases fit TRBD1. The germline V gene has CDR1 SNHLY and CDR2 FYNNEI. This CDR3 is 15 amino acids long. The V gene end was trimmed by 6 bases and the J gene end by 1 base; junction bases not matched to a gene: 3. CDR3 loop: CASRLGQGSNQPQHF. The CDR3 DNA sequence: TGTGCCAGCAGACTGGGACAGGGGAGCAATCAGCCCCAGCATTTT.

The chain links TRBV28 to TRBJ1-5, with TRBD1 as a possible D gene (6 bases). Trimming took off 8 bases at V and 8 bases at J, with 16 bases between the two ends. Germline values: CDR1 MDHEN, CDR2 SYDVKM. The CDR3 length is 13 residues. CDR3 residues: CASAPGRDKPQHF. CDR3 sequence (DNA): TGTGCCAGCGCCCCGGGCCGGGACAAGCCCCAGCATTTT.

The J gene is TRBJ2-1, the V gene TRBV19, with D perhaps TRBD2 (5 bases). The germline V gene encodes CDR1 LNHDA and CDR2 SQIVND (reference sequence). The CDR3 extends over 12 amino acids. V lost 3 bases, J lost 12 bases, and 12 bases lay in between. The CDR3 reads CASSIQRTAQFF. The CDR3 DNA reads TGTGCCAGTAGTATTCAGCGGACGGCGCAGTTCTTC.

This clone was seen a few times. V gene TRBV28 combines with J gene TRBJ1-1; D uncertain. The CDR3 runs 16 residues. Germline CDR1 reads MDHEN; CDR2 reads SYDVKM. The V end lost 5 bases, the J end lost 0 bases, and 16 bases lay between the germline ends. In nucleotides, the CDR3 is TGTGCCAGCAGTCCCCCGGGTTTTCAGATGAACACTGAAGCTTTCTTT. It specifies CASSPPGFQMNTEAFF.

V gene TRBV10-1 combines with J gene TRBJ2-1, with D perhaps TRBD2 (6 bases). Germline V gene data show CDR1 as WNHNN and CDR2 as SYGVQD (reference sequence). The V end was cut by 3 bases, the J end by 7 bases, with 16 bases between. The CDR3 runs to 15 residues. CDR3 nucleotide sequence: TGCGCCAGCAGTGACCCTAGCGCGCACTCAAATGAGCAGTTCTTC. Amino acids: CASSDPSAHSNEQFF.

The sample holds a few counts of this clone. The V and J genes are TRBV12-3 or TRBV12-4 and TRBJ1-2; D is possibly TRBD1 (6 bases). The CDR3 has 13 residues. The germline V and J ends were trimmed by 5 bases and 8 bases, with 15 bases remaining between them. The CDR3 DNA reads TGTGCCAGCAGTCCCGGGGGGGCCGGAGGCTACACCTTC. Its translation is CASSPGGAGGYTF.

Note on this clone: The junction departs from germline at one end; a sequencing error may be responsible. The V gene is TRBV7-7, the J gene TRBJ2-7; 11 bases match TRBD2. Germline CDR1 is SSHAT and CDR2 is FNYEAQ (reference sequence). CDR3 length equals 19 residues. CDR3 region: CASSLVRVTSGRGKHEQYF. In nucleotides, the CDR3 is TGTGCTAGCAGCTTAGTCCGGGTAACTAGCGGGAGAGGAAAGCACGAGCAGTACTTC.

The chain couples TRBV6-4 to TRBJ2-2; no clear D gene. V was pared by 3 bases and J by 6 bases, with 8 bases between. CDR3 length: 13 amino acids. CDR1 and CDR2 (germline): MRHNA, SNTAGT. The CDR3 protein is CASSDVSAGELFF. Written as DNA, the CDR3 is TGTGCCAGCAGTGATGTGAGCGCCGGGGAGCTGTTTTTT.

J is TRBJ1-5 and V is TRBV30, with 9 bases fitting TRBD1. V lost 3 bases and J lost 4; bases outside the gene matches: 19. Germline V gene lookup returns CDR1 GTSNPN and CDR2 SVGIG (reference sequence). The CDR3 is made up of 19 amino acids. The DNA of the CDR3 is TGTGCCTGGAGCGCAGGAGTAAGGACCGGGACAGGGATTAATCAGCCCCAGCATTTT. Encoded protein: CAWSAGVRTGTGINQPQHF.

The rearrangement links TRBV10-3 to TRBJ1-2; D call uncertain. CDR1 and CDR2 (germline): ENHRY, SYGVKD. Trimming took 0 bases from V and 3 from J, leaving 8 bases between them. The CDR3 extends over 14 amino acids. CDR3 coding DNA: TGTGCCATCAGTGAGTCGAACAGCCACTATGGCTACACCTTC. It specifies CAISESNSHYGYTF.

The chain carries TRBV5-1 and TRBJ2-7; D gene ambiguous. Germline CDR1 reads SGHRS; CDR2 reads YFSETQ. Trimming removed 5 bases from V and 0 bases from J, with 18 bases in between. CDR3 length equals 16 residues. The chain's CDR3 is CASRTLRAPSSYEQYF. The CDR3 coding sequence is TGCGCCAGCAGAACCTTAAGAGCCCCGAGCTCCTACGAGCAGTACTTC.

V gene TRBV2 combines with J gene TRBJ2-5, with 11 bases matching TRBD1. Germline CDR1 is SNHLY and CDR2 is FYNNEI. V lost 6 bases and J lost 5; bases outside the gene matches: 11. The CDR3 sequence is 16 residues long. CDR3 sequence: CASRDWDRGFGETQYF. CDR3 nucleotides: TGTGCCAGCAGAGATTGGGACAGGGGGTTTGGGGAGACCCAGTACTTC. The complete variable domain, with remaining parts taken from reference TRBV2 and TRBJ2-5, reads EPEVTQTPSHQVTQMGQEVILRCVPISNHLYFYWYRQILGQKVEFLVSFYNNEISEKSEIFDDQFSVERPDGSNFTLKIRSTKLEDSAMYFCASRDWDRGFGETQYFGPGTRLLVL.

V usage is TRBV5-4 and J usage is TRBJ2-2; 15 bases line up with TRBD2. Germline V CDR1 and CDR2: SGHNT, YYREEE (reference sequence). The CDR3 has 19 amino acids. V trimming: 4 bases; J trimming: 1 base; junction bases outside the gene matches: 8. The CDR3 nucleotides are TGTGCCAGCAGCCAGGGACTAGCGGGAGGTGGCCTGAACACCGGGGAGCTGTTTTTT. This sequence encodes CASSQGLAGGGLNTGELFF.

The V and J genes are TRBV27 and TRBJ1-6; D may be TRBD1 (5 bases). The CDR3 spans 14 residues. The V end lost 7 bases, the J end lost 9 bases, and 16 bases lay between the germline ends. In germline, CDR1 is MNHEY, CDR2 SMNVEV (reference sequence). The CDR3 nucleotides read TGTGCCAGCACCTGGGACCGGAGGGCTTCACCCCTCCACTTT. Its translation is CASTWDRRASPLHF.

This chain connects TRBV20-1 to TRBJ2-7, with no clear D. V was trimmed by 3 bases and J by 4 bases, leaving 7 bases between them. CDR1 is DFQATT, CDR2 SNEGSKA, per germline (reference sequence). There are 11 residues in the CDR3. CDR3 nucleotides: TGCAGTGCTAGGACTCCGTACGAGCAGTACTTC. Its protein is CSARTPYEQYF.

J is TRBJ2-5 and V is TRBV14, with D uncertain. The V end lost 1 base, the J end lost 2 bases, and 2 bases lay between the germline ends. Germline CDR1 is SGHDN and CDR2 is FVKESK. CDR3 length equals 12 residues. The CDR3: CASSQVQETQYF. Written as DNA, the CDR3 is TGTGCCAGCAGCCAAGTACAAGAGACCCAGTACTTC. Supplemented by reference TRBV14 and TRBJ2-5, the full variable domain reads EAGVTQFPSHSVIEKGQTVTLRCDPISGHDNLYWYRRVMGKEIKFLLHFVKESKQDESGMPNNRFLAERTGGTYSTLKVQPAELEDSGVYFCASSQVQETQYFGPGTRLLVL.

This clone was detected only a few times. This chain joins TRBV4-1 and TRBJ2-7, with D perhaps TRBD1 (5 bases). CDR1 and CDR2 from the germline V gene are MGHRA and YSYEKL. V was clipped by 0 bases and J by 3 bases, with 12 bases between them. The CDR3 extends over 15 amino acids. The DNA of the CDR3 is TGCGCCAGCAGCCAAGAATTAAGAGACAGCTACGAGCAGTACTTC. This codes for CASSQELRDSYEQYF.